The rows below give T cell receptor beta chains drawn from one sample of a study of post-analysis software for immune sequencing data. From the PCR reads, TCRdb called clonotypes with MiXCR, one entry per CDR3 protein. The data hold fewer than 700,000 distinct CDR3 sequences, with about 40% observed a single time. Sequenced input: blood. The source of these receptors is a girl aged 10 to 17 with multiple sclerosis. The CDR3 runs from the conserved cysteine through the conserved F or W. A D gene is named only where the DNA matches it firmly. Clone size appears in some rows only: once, few, many, or a class for an expanded clone.

>16|few|TRBJ2-5|TRBV6-5|-
CASSYRPESGGETQYF
TGTGCCAGCAGTTACCGCCCCGAGAGTGGGGGAGAGACCCAGTACTTC
>14|-|TRBJ1-1|TRBV5-1|-
CASSPGPEVTEAFF
TGCGCCAGCAGCCCGGGACCGGAGGTCACTGAAGCTTTCTTT
>14|-|TRBJ2-7|TRBV6-6|-
CASSYHRAGYEQYF
TGTGCCAGCAGTTACCACCGGGCGGGCTACGAGCAGTACTTC
>12|-|TRBJ2-1|TRBV20-1|-
CSVDGTANEQFF
TGCAGTGTCGACGGGACGGCCAATGAGCAGTTCTTC
>15|few|TRBJ1-2|TRBV10-3|-
CAISESKTVNYGYTF
TGTGCCATCAGTGAGTCCAAGACGGTTAACTATGGCTACACCTTC
>16|-|TRBJ2-7|TRBV20-1|TRBD2
CSARDPKTSGSYEQYF
TGCAGTGCTAGAGATCCGAAGACTAGCGGGAGCTACGAGCAGTACTTC
>14|-|TRBJ1-1|TRBV28|TRBD1
CASRGTGGNPEAFF
TGTGCCAGCAGGGGGACAGGGGGCAACCCTGAAGCTTTCTTT
>17|once|TRBJ1-5|TRBV6-6|-
CASSYSGDTYSNQPQHF
TGTGCCAGCAGTTACTCAGGAGACACGTATAGCAATCAGCCCCAGCATTTT
>15|-|TRBJ2-5|TRBV15|-
CATSRDPSGAETQYF
TGTGCCACCAGCAGAGATCCCTCGGGGGCCGAGACCCAGTACTTC
>12|once|TRBJ1-1|TRBV5-1|-
CASSAGQTEAFF
TGCGCCAGCAGCGCAGGACAAACTGAAGCTTTCTTT
>14|-|TRBJ2-3|TRBV7-9|-
CASSSGVGADTQYF
TGTGCCAGCAGCTCGGGGGTAGGGGCAGATACGCAGTATTTT
>15|-|TRBJ1-2|TRBV3-1|TRBD1
CASSQEGQAGYGYTF
TGTGCCAGCAGCCAAGAAGGACAGGCGGGGTATGGCTACACCTTC
>19|-|TRBJ2-1|TRBV5-1|-
CASSSRTYNEHRLIDEQFF
TGCGCCAGCAGCTCCCGGACGTACAATGAGCATAGGTTAATTGATGAGCAGTTCTTC
>13|-|TRBJ1-1|TRBV5-1|-
CASSLAFLTEAFF
TGCGCCAGCAGCTTGGCCTTCTTGACTGAAGCTTTCTTT
>16|-|TRBJ2-3|TRBV6-5|TRBD2
CASSYFSSGGADTQYF
TGTGCCAGCAGTTACTTCTCTAGCGGGGGGGCAGACACGCAGTATTTT
>15|-|TRBJ2-7|TRBV3-1|TRBD2
CASSRGLAGIYEQYF
TGTGCCAGCAGCCGCGGACTAGCGGGAATCTACGAGCAGTACTTC
>15|-|TRBJ1-2|TRBV7-2|-
CASSTRTGSNYGYTF
TGTGCCAGCAGCACGCGCACGGGTTCTAACTATGGCTACACCTTC
>13|-|TRBJ2-5|TRBV14|-
CASSQDLRETQYF
TGTGCCAGCAGCCAAGATCTCCGAGAGACCCAGTACTTC
>13|-|TRBJ2-4|TRBV3-1|TRBD1
CASSGQGGNIQYF
TGTGCCAGCAGCGGACAGGGAGGAAACATTCAGTACTTC
>12|-|TRBJ1-4|TRBV4-2|-
CASSPAGGKLFF
TGTGCCAGCAGCCCGGCTGGGGGAAAACTGTTTTTT
>15|few|TRBJ2-7|TRBV12-3/TRBV12-4|TRBD2
CASSLLLAGGGEQYF
TGTGCCAGCAGTTTACTTCTAGCGGGAGGGGGCGAGCAGTACTTC
>13|-|TRBJ1-2|TRBV5-1|-
CASSLEQLDGYTF
TGCGCCAGCAGCTTGGAACAGCTCGACGGCTACACCTTC
>16|-|TRBJ2-1|TRBV15|-
CATSREQADSYNEQFF
TGTGCCACCAGCAGAGAACAGGCGGACTCCTACAATGAGCAGTTCTTC
>14|-|TRBJ2-7|TRBV5-1|-
CASSWGGNTYEQYF
TGCGCCAGCAGCTGGGGGGGCAACACCTACGAGCAGTACTTC
>19|-|TRBJ2-1|TRBV24-1|TRBD2
CATSETGTSGKTKHNEQFF
TGTGCCACCAGTGAGACGGGGACTAGCGGGAAGACCAAACACAATGAGCAGTTCTTC
>11|few|TRBJ2-7|TRBV12-5|-
CASAISYEQYF
TGTGCTAGTGCGATCTCCTACGAGCAGTACTTC
>15|-|TRBJ1-4|TRBV5-1|TRBD1
CVSSITGASNEKLFF
TGCGTCAGCAGCATCACAGGGGCGAGTAATGAAAAACTGTTTTTT
>15|few|TRBJ2-1|TRBV24-1|-
CATSDVKYDYNEQFF
TGTGCCACCAGTGATGTGAAGTACGATTACAATGAGCAGTTCTTC
>14|many|TRBJ1-1|TRBV5-1|TRBD1
CASSPGTANTEAFF
TGTGCCAGCAGCCCCGGGACAGCGAACACTGAAGCTTTCTTT
>12|-|TRBJ2-7|TRBV20-1|-
CSARAPTYEQYF
TGCAGTGCTAGAGCCCCAACCTACGAGCAGTACTTC
>14|-|TRBJ2-2|TRBV12-3/TRBV12-4|TRBD2
CASSSSGHTGERFF
TGTGCCAGCAGTTCTAGCGGACACACCGGGGAGCGGTTTTTT
>14|once|TRBJ2-7|TRBV5-1|TRBD1
CASRRTGKAYEQYF
TGCGCCAGCAGACGGACAGGGAAAGCCTACGAGCAGTACTTC
>13|-|TRBJ2-5|TRBV7-7|-
CASSRDSKETQYF
TGTGCTAGCAGCCGGGACTCTAAAGAGACCCAGTACTTC
>14|-|TRBJ2-1|TRBV20-1|TRBD1
CSASPPQGAGEQFF
TGCAGTGCTAGCCCCCCCCAGGGGGCTGGGGAGCAGTTCTTC
>16|few|TRBJ2-3|TRBV5-1|-
CASSLGGLPSSGTQYF
TGCGCCAGCAGCTTAGGCGGACTCCCCTCAAGTGGTACGCAGTATTTT
>17|-|TRBJ1-6|TRBV5-1|TRBD1
CASSLVGQGVYNSPLHF
TGCGCCAGCAGCTTGGTGGGACAGGGGGTGTATAATTCACCCCTCCACTTT
>14|-|TRBJ1-5|TRBV20-1|-
CSASSGARNQPQHF
TGCAGTGCTAGTTCGGGAGCCCGCAATCAGCCCCAGCATTTT
>16|many|TRBJ2-3|TRBV10-2|TRBD2
CASSESRTSGHQAQYF
TGCGCCAGCAGTGAGTCGAGGACTAGCGGCCACCAAGCGCAGTATTTT
>19|-|TRBJ2-1|TRBV11-3|-
CASSLVRGLKFSSYNEQFF
TGTGCCAGCAGCTTAGTCCGGGGACTCAAATTCAGCTCCTACAATGAGCAGTTCTTC
>17|-|TRBJ1-5|TRBV3-1|-
CASSPGYGVRGNQPQHF
TGTGCCAGCAGCCCGGGATATGGGGTAAGGGGAAATCAGCCCCAGCATTTT
>11|-|TRBJ1-2|TRBV7-9|-
CASTLNYGYTF
TGTGCCAGCACCCTCAACTATGGCTACACCTTC